The 27 T cell receptor beta chains given below trace back to one sample, sequenced in a study of blood T cell dynamics during melanoma immunotherapy. Produced via immunoSEQ multiplex PCR; TCRdb's table is partial and in-frame only. The sample consists of roughly 900 clones, about nine tenths of them appearing once. As for time point: week 3, after first cycle of checkpoint inhibitor. The sequencing here drew on cell-free DNA from blood, taken from a patient treated with checkpoint blockade. The receptors derive from a human donor with melanoma.

This clone has a single count. The rearrangement links TRBV10-3 to TRBJ1-3; D possibly corresponds to TRBD1 (6 bases). Between the trimmed V and J ends, which lost 10 bases and 1 base, there was a span of 8 bases. Germline V gives CDR1 ENHRY, CDR2 SYGVKD. The CDR3 length is 12 residues. The DNA for the CDR3 is TGTGCCAGTACAGGGTCTGGAAACACCATATATTTT. Its translation: CASTGSGNTIYF.

The table lists this clone with a few counts. The V and J genes are TRBV4-2 and TRBJ2-7, with D perhaps matching TRBD1 or TRBD2 (5 bases each). V lost 6 bases to trimming and J lost 1 base, with 19 bases between them. Germline CDR1 reads LGHNA; CDR2 reads YNFKEQ. There are 16 residues in the CDR3. CDR3 DNA: TGTGCCAGCAGTCATTCCGAGACTGGGGGATCCTACGAGCAGTACTTC. Amino acid sequence: CASSHSETGGSYEQYF.

This clone came up once. The chain recombines TRBV5-4 with TRBJ2-1; 8 bases fit TRBD1. Germline V CDR1 and CDR2: SGHNT, YYREEE (reference sequence). This CDR3 is 15 amino acids long. Germline trimming cut 3 bases from V and 4 bases from J; bases unmatched to any gene: 6. The CDR3 region is CASSSGTGSYNEQFF. DNA of the CDR3: TGTGCCAGCAGCTCCGGGACAGGTTCTTACAATGAGCAGTTCTTC.

This chain connects TRBV10-3 to TRBJ2-1; tentatively, D is TRBD2 (5 bases). Trimming removed 6 bases at V and 6 bases at J, with 24 bases between. Germline V gene sequence: CDR1 ENHRY, CDR2 SYGVKD. This CDR3 has 17 residues. CDR3 bases: TGTGCCATCAGCTTGACACCAATTCTAAGACTACTCAATGAGCAGTTCTTC. Protein: CAISLTPILRLLNEQFF.

The genes are TRBV7-9 and TRBJ2-7, with D perhaps assigned TRBD1 or TRBD2 (5 bases each). The CDR3 sequence is 15 residues long. CDR1 is SEHNR and CDR2 is FQNEAQ in the germline V gene (reference sequence). V lost 3 bases to trimming and J lost 0 bases, with 12 bases between them. The CDR3 spells CASSFTRDASYEQYF. In nucleotides, the CDR3 is TGTGCCAGCAGCTTTACCCGGGACGCCTCCTACGAGCAGTACTTC.

V usage is TRBV13 and J usage is TRBJ1-2; 9 positions match TRBD1. With 4 bases clipped from V and 4 bases from J, the junction kept 7 bases outside the gene matches. Per the germline V gene, CDR1 is PRHDT and CDR2 is FYEKMQ (reference sequence). The CDR3 is 15 amino acids. The CDR3 is CASSYSGTGSYGYTF. As DNA, the CDR3 is TGTGCCAGCAGCTACTCCGGGACAGGGAGCTATGGCTACACCTTC.

V is TRBV19 and J is TRBJ1-5; D is perhaps TRBD1 (6 bases). Germline values: CDR1 LNHDA, CDR2 SQIVND (reference sequence). V was shortened by 5 bases and J by 8 bases, with 13 bases between the two germline ends. This CDR3 is 13 amino acids long. The chain's CDR3 is CASSWTVQEPQHF. CDR3 DNA sequence: TGTGCCAGTAGTTGGACAGTCCAGGAGCCCCAGCATTTT.

The rearrangement uses TRBV6-1 and TRBJ2-1; D gene unclear. Germline CDR1 and CDR2: MNHNS and SASEGT. The CDR3 runs to 17 residues. Trimming shortened V by 1 base and J by 6 bases, and 19 bases separated the two germline ends. The CDR3 DNA is TGTGCCAGCAGTGAAGGTTGGGGAAGTTTGAAATCCAATGAGCAGTTCTTC. Amino acid sequence: CASSEGWGSLKSNEQFF.

This clone was seen only once. The J gene is TRBJ2-6, the V gene TRBV29-1, with unresolved D. The germline V and J ends were trimmed by 4 bases and 1 base, with 17 bases remaining between them. The CDR3 covers 17 residues. The germline V gene has CDR1 SQVTM and CDR2 ANQGSEA. CDR3 residues: CSVAGLVVASGANVLTF. CDR3 in DNA: TGCAGCGTTGCAGGCCTGGTAGTGGCTTCTGGGGCCAACGTCCTGACTTTC.

The J gene is TRBJ2-1, the V gene TRBV5-1; 8 nucleotides agree with TRBD1. With 4 bases clipped from V and 6 bases from J, the junction kept 21 bases outside the gene matches. CDR3 length equals 19 residues. CDR1 and CDR2 from the germline V gene are SGHRS and YFSETQ. In DNA, the CDR3 is TGCGCCAGCAGCCGCGATTTCAGGGGGCGTTTTCGCCAAAGCAATGAGCAGTTCTTC. Protein: CASSRDFRGRFRQSNEQFF.

This clone was seen just once. The chain recombines TRBV10-3 with TRBJ2-1, with TRBD2 matching 11 bases. CDR1 ENHRY and CDR2 SYGVKD come from the germline V gene. The V and J ends lost 6 bases and 5 bases, in that order; junction bases with no gene match: 15. This CDR3 contains 18 residues. Written as DNA, the CDR3 is TGTGCCATCAGACCGACCCAGGGACTAGCGGTGGGGAACAATGAGCAGTTCTTC. Protein: CAIRPTQGLAVGNNEQFF.

The rearrangement uses TRBV5-1 and TRBJ1-4, with TRBD1 identical over 7 bases. This CDR3 comprises 14 residues. The ends lost 1 base at V and 5 bases at J; junction bases unmatched: 2. Germline lookup yields CDR1 SGHRS and CDR2 YFSETQ. Written as DNA, the CDR3 is TGCGCCAGCAGCTTGACAGGGGTCAATGAAAAACTGTTTTTT. Translated, it gives CASSLTGVNEKLFF.

This rearrangement joins TRBV21-1 to TRBJ2-7. TRBV21-1 is a known pseudogene. CDR3 length equals 18 residues. The CDR3 DNA reads TGTGCCAGCAGCATGCCCCTTTGCCGGGACCAGAGCTCCTACGAGCAGTACTTC. Amino acids: CASSMPLCRDQSSYEQYF.

The rearrangement links TRBV19 to TRBJ2-6, with D possibly being TRBD2 (5 bases). The CDR3 runs to 16 residues. V was clipped by 7 bases and J by 0 bases, with 13 bases between them. Germline V lookup: CDR1 LNHDA, CDR2 SQIVND (reference sequence). The CDR3 region has the DNA TGTGCCAGTACAAGACCCGGGGACTCTGGGGCCAACGTCCTGACTTTC. The encoded protein is CASTRPGDSGANVLTF.

The V call is TRBV18, the J call TRBJ1-1; 7 nucleotides line up with TRBD1. CDR1 KGHSH and CDR2 LQKENI come from the germline V gene. Trimming removed 1 base from V and 4 bases from J; junction bases left unmatched: 6. The CDR3 is made up of 15 amino acids. Here the CDR3 DNA reads TGTGCCAGCTCACCACAACGACAGGGTTCCACTGAAGCTTTCTTT. Translation gives CASSPQRQGSTEAFF.

The CDR3 region is CASSLFTGDRTGELFF. DNA of the CDR3: TGTGCCAGCAGCTTGTTCACAGGGGACAGGACCGGGGAGCTGTTTTTT. The V and J genes are TRBV5-6 and TRBJ2-2, with 8 nucleotides matching TRBD1. The CDR3 totals 16 residues. Germline V lookup: CDR1 SGHDT, CDR2 YYEEEE. V was clipped by 1 base and J by 5 bases; unmatched bases: 7.

The sample holds one count of this clone. V gene TRBV10-2 combines with J gene TRBJ1-5; D not resolved. Per the germline V gene, CDR1 is WSHSY and CDR2 is SAAADI. V gave up 2 bases and J gave up 5 bases, with 10 bases separating them. This CDR3 is built from 14 residues. The CDR3 here is CASSEALFYQPQHF. The CDR3 nucleotides are TGCGCCAGCAGTGAGGCCCTATTCTATCAGCCCCAGCATTTT.

The J gene is TRBJ1-1, the V gene TRBV28, with no clear D. CDR1 is MDHEN, CDR2 SYDVKM, per germline. Trimming pared 5 bases from V and 2 bases from J, leaving 9 bases between. This CDR3 has 13 residues. DNA of the CDR3: TGTGCCAGCAGTCCGATCCCAAACACTGAAGCTTTCTTT. Its protein product is CASSPIPNTEAFF.

CDR3 bases: TGTGCCAGCAGCCTGTGCGTCACGAGGCAAAGTCGGGCCAACGTCCTGACTTTC. It translates to CASSLCVTRQSRANVLTF. The rearrangement uses TRBV7-1 and TRBJ2-6; no clear D. TRBV7-1 is placed among ORFs of uncertain function. There are 18 residues in the CDR3. V lost 5 bases to trimming and J lost 5 bases, with 22 bases between them.

The CDR3: CASSQEGHRGVAFF. CDR3 nucleotide sequence: TGTGCCAGCAGCCAAGAGGGCCACAGGGGGGTAGCTTTCTTT. The gene calls are TRBV14 and TRBJ1-1; 8 bases fit TRBD1. The CDR3 covers 14 residues. The J segment lost 10 bases and the V segment lost 0 bases, leaving 7 bases of the junction unmatched. The V gene's germline CDR1 is SGHDN and CDR2 FVKESK.

The V call is TRBV5-4, the J call TRBJ2-2; 14 bases align to TRBD2. Trimming cost V 4 bases and J 4 bases; bases outside gene matches: 3. The CDR3 is 16 residues long. CDR1 SGHNT and CDR2 YYREEE come from the germline V gene (reference sequence). The CDR3 nucleotides are TGTGCCAGCAGCCCGGGACTAGCGGGAGTCACCGGGGAGCTGTTTTTT. This codes for CASSPGLAGVTGELFF.

This chain links TRBV19 with TRBJ2-2; D is undetermined. The length of the CDR3 is 13 residues. Germline V gene sequence: CDR1 LNHDA, CDR2 SQIVND (reference sequence). Trimming removed 0 bases from V and 10 bases from J, with 9 bases in between. The CDR3 sequence is CASSIDEYAELFF. CDR3 nucleotides: TGTGCCAGTAGTATAGATGAGTATGCGGAGCTGTTTTTT.

The chain uses TRBV19 and TRBJ2-1, with 8 bases lining up with TRBD2. V lost 5 bases to trimming and J lost 6 bases; unmatched junction nucleotides: 6. Germline CDR1 reads LNHDA; CDR2 reads SQIVND (reference sequence). The CDR3 runs 14 residues. For the CDR3, the DNA is TGTGCCAGTAGTTCGGGCGGGGGGTTCAATGAGCAGTTCTTC. Residues: CASSSGGGFNEQFF.

This clone was seen only a few times. The chain uses TRBV2 and TRBJ2-7, with D possibly TRBD2 on 6 matching bases. Trimming left V 6 bases short and J 0 bases short, with 9 bases between. The CDR3 loop spans 13 amino acids. CDR1 is SNHLY and CDR2 is FYNNEI in the germline V gene. The chain's CDR3 is CASREGPSYEQYF. DNA for the CDR3: TGTGCCAGCAGGGAGGGGCCCTCCTACGAGCAGTACTTC. The full variable domain, in which reference TRBV2 and TRBJ2-7 provide the parts outside the CDR3, is EPEVTQTPSHQVTQMGQEVILRCVPISNHLYFYWYRQILGQKVEFLVSFYNNEISEKSEIFDDQFSVERPDGSNFTLKIRSTKLEDSAMYFCASREGPSYEQYFGPGTRLTVT.

This chain links TRBV7-2 with TRBJ2-7; D gene ambiguous. From germline, CDR1 is SGHTA and CDR2 FQGNSA. V dropped 6 bases and J dropped 3 bases, with 12 bases sitting between them. The CDR3 has 13 amino acids. CDR3 in amino acids: CASSKRHYYEQYF. In DNA form, the CDR3 reads TGTGCCAGCAGTAAAAGACATTACTACGAGCAGTACTTC.

DNA of the CDR3: TGTGCCAGCAGCCGTGGACAGGGGTCCTATGGCTACACCTTC. Translating gives CASSRGQGSYGYTF. The chain combines TRBV28 with TRBJ1-2; 9 bases agree with TRBD1. Germline CDR1 MDHEN, CDR2 SYDVKM. The CDR3 is 14 residues long. V lost 6 bases to trimming and J lost 4 bases; unmatched junction nucleotides: 6.

V and J are TRBV5-1 and TRBJ1-1; 9 positions match TRBD1. V lost 0 bases, J lost 5 bases, and 5 bases stayed unmatched. Germline CDR1 is SGHRS and CDR2 is YFSETQ. The CDR3 is 15 residues long. The CDR3, as DNA: TGCGCCAGCAGCTTGGCTACCGGGACAGGGACTGAAGCTTTCTTT. Its translation is CASSLATGTGTEAFF.